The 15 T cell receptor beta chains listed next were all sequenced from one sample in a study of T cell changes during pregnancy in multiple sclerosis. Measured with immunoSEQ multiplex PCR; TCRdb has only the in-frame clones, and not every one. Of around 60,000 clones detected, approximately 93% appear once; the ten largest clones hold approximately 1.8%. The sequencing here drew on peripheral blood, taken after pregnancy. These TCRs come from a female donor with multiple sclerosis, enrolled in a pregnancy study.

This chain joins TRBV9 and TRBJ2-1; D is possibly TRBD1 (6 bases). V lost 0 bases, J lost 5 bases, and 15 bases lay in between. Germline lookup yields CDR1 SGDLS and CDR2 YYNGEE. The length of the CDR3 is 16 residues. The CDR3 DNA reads TGTGCCAGCAGCGTAGCTAGGGAAGGGGGACACAATGAGCAGTTCTTC. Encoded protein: CASSVAREGGHNEQFF. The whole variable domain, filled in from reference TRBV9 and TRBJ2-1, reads DSGVTQTPKHLITATGQRVTLRCSPRSGDLSVYWYQQSLDQGLQFLIQYYNGEERAKGNILERFSAQQFPDLHSELNLSSLELGDSALYFCASSVAREGGHNEQFFGPGTRLTVL.

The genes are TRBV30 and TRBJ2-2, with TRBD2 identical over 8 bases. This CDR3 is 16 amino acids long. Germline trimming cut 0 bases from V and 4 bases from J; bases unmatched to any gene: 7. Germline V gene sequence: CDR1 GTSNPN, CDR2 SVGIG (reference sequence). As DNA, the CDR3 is TGTGCCTGGAGTGTACACGGGGGGGGGCGCACCGGGGAGCTGTTTTTT. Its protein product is CAWSVHGGGRTGELFF.

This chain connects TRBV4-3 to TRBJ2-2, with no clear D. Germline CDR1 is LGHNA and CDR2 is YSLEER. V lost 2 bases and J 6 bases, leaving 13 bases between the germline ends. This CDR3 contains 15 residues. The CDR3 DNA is TGCGCCAGCAGCCAAATCACTCGAGCGCCCGGGGAGCTGTTTTTT. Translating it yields CASSQITRAPGELFF.

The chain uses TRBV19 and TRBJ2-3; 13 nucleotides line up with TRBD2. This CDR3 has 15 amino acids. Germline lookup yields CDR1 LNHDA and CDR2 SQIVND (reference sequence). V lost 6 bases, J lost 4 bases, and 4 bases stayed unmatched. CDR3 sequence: CASSLLAGGSDTQYF. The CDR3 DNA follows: TGTGCCAGTAGCCTACTAGCGGGAGGGTCAGATACGCAGTATTTT.

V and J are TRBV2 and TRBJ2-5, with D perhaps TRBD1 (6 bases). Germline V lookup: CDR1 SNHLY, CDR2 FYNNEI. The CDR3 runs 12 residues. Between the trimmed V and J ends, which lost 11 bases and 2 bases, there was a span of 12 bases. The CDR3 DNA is TGTGCCTACAGGGTCTCGCAAGAGACCCAGTACTTC. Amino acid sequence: CAYRVSQETQYF.

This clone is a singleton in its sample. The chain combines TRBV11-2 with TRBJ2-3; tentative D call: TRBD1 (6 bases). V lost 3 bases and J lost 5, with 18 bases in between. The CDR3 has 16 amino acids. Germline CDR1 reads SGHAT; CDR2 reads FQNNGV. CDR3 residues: CASSFLAGEGEDTQYF. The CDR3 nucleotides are TGTGCCAGCAGCTTCCTGGCGGGTGAGGGGGAAGATACGCAGTATTTT. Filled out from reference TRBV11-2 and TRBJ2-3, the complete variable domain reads EAGVAQSPRYKIIEKRQSVAFWCNPISGHATLYWYQQILGQGPKLLIQFQNNGVVDDSQLPKDRFSAERLKGVDSTLKIQPAKLEDSAVYLCASSFLAGEGEDTQYFGPGTRLTVL.

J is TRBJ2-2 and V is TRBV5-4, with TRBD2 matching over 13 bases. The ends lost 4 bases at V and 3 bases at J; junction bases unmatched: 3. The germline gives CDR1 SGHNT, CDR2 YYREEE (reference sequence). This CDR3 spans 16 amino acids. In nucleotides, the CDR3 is TGTGCCAGCAGCCCGGGACTAGCGGGATACACCGGGGAGCTGTTTTTT. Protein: CASSPGLAGYTGELFF.

The CDR3 region is CASSLAGQASYEQYF. The CDR3 DNA is TGCGCCAGCAGCTTGGCGGGACAAGCCTCCTACGAGCAGTACTTC. This chain links TRBV5-1 with TRBJ2-7; the D gene is possibly TRBD1 (6 bases). CDR1 is SGHRS, CDR2 YFSETQ, per germline. CDR3 length: 15 residues. Trimming pared 0 bases from V and 0 bases from J, leaving 10 bases between.

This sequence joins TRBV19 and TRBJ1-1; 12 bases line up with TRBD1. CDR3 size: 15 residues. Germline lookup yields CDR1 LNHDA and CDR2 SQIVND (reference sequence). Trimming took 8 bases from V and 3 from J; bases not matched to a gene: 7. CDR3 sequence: CASRDRGHGDTEAFF. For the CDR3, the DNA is TGTGCCAGTCGGGACAGGGGGCACGGGGACACTGAAGCTTTCTTT. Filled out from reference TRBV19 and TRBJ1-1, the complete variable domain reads DGGITQSPKYLFRKEGQNVTLSCEQNLNHDAMYWYRQDPGQGLRLIYYSQIVNDFQKGDIAEGYSVSREKKESFPLTVTSAQKNPTAFYLCASRDRGHGDTEAFFGQGTRLTVV.

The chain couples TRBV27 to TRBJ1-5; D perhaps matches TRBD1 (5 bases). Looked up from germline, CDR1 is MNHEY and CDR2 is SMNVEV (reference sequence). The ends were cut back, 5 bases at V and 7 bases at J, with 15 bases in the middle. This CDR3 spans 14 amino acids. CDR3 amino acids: CASSPRSSGQPQHF. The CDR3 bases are TGTGCCAGCAGTCCCAGGTCATCAGGGCAGCCCCAGCATTTT.

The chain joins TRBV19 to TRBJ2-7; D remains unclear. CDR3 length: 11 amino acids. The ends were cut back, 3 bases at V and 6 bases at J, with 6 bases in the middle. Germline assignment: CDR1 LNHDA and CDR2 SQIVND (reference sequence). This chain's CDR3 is CASSIRGEQYF. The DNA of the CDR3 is TGTGCCAGTAGTATTCGCGGCGAGCAGTACTTC.

In nucleotides, the CDR3 is TGTGCCAGTAGTACTACGGGACAGAGCTACGAGCAGTACTTC. Translation: CASSTTGQSYEQYF. The gene calls are TRBV19 and TRBJ2-7, with 7 nucleotides matching TRBD1. There are 14 residues in the CDR3. V lost 4 bases, J lost 3 bases, and 6 bases stayed unmatched. Germline V CDR1 and CDR2: LNHDA, SQIVND (reference sequence).

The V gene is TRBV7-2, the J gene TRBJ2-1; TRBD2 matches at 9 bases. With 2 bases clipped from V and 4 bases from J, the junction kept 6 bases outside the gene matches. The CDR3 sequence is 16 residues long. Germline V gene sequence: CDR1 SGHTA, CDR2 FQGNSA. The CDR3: CASSLRLAGKYNEQFF. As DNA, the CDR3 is TGTGCCAGCAGCTTAAGGCTAGCGGGGAAATACAATGAGCAGTTCTTC. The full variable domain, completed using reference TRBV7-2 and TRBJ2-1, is GAGVSQSPSNKVTEKGKDVELRCDPISGHTALYWYRQSLGQGLEFLIYFQGNSAPDKSGLPSDRFSAERTGGSVSTLTIQRTQQEDSAVYLCASSLRLAGKYNEQFFGPGTRLTVL.

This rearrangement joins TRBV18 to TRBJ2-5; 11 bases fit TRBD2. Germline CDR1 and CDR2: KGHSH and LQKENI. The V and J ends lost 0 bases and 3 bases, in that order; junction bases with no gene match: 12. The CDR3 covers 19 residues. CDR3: CASSPPLFELAGAKETQYF. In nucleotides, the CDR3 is TGTGCCAGCTCACCACCGCTCTTTGAACTAGCGGGAGCCAAAGAGACCCAGTACTTC.

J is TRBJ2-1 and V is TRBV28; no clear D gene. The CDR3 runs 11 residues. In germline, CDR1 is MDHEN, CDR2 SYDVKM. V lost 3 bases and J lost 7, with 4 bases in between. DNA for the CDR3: TGTGCCAGCAGTTTCCAGAATGAGCAGTTCTTC. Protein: CASSFQNEQFF.